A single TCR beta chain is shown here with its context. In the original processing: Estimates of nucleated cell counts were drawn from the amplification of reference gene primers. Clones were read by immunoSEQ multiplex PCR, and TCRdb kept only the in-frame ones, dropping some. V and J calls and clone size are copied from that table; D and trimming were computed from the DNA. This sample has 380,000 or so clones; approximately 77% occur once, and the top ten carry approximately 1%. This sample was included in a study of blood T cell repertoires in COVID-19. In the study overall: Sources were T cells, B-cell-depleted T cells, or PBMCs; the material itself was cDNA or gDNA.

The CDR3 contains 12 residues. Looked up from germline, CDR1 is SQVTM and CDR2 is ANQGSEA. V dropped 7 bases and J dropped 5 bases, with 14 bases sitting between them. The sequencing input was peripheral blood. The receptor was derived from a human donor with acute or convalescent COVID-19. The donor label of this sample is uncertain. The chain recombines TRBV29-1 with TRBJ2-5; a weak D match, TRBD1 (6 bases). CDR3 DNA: TGCAGCGCGTCCAGGGGTAGGGAGACCCAGTACTTC. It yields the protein CSASRGRETQYF.